The clone carrying this TCR beta chain was recorded only once. The CDR3 has 13 residues. J lost 2 bases, V lost 4 bases, and 1 base had no gene match. The germline V gene has CDR1 SEHNR and CDR2 FQNEAQ (reference sequence). The entry originates in a study of blood T cell repertoires in COVID-19. As for the study in general: Spain, Italy and the United States supplied samples that represented acute and convalescent COVID-19. The cDNA or gDNA used as material had been derived from T cells, B-cell-depleted T cells, or PBMCs.

Seattle-derived patients entered the study during active infection and were followed longitudinally. Source study methods: Reference gene primer amplification gave estimated nucleated cell counts. Assay: immunoSEQ multiplex PCR; the TCRdb copy retains only in-frame clones and omits some. D and trimming come from the DNA, and the V and J calls and clone size come from that table. The sample holds roughly 20,000 clones, 70% to 85% seen once. The sample was peripheral blood. The gene calls are TRBV7-9 and TRBJ1-2; 7 nucleotides line up with TRBD1. The clonotype was recovered from a man aged 70 or older with COVID-19, enrolled during active disease. CDR3 loop: CASSSTGNYGYTF. The CDR3 nucleotides read TGTGCCAGCAGCTCGACAGGGAACTATGGCTACACCTTC. The whole variable domain, filled in from reference TRBV7-9 and TRBJ1-2, reads DTGVSQNPRHKITKRGQNVTFRCDPISEHNRLYWYRQTLGQGPEFLTYFQNEAQLEKSRLLSDRFSAERPKGSFSTLEIQRTEQGDSAMYLCASSSTGNYGYTFGSGTRLTVV.